This paragraph reports one T cell receptor (beta chain). Its antigen is undetermined. The sample belongs to a study of cytomegalovirus exposure and HLA in healthy donors. Findings and limits, study-wide: A previous analysis found most TCR beta V segments productive roughly 87% or roughly 30% of the time. Later, an analysis found that common viral pathogens appeared to be linked with several of the most significant clusters.

This CDR3 spans 14 amino acids. V was cut by 4 bases and J by 7 bases, with 17 bases left in between. The germline V gene has CDR1 SQVTM and CDR2 ANQGSEA. Among the donors, all were healthy bone marrow donors. The PCR made use of 60 Vbeta and 13 Jbeta primers. Using immunoSEQ multiplex PCR, the repertoire was profiled, and TCRdb retains in-frame clones only, with some absent. The table lists 85,000 to 110,000 clones, approximately 73% of them singletons. The sequence came from a young woman in good health and CMV-seropositive. Sequenced material: PBMCs. V usage is TRBV29-1 and J usage is TRBJ1-5; D is possibly TRBD1 (6 bases). CDR3 amino acids: CSVVGTGFGQPQHF. The CDR3 bases are TGCAGCGTTGTGGGAACAGGGTTCGGCCAGCCCCAGCATTTT. The variable domain in full, completed from reference TRBV29-1 and TRBJ1-5, reads SAVISQKPSRDICQRGTSLTIQCQVDSQVTMMFWYRQQPGQSLTLIATANQGSEATYESGFVIDKFPISRPNLTFSTLTVSNMSPEDSSIYLCSVVGTGFGQPQHFGDGTRLSIL.